This T cell receptor (beta chain) was recovered during a study of cytomegalovirus exposure and HLA in healthy donors. Study-level results: What a later analysis showed was that several of the most significant clusters appeared linked to common viral pathogens. An analysis was carried out at a later point. It showed that HLA-associated TCR beta chains were more clonally expanded than equally common non-associated chains. The study listed some 160 cytomegalovirus-associated TCR beta chains. Sequences of the TCR beta chain were said to predict the HLA-A and HLA-B alleles of most subjects accurately.

The CDR3 is 15 amino acids. V was cut by 5 bases and J by 0 bases, with 14 bases left in between. Germline lookup yields CDR1 SGHVS and CDR2 FNYEAQ. Use of 60 Vbeta and 13 Jbeta primers characterized the PCR. Some clones are missing from TCRdb's copy, which holds only in-frame ones; the method was immunoSEQ multiplex PCR. The repertoire includes 110,000 to 150,000 clones, roughly 80% of them detected once, and approximately 0.97% sits in the top ten. Details on this clone: What it binds is not known.

The sample comprised PBMCs. The chain employs TRBV7-6 and TRBJ2-7; the D is unclear. This sequence was found in a man between 18 and 29 years old in good health and CMV-seronegative. CDR3 protein: CASSPEAPFSYEQYF. The CDR3 bases are TGTGCCAGCAGCCCAGAGGCCCCCTTCTCCTACGAGCAGTACTTC.